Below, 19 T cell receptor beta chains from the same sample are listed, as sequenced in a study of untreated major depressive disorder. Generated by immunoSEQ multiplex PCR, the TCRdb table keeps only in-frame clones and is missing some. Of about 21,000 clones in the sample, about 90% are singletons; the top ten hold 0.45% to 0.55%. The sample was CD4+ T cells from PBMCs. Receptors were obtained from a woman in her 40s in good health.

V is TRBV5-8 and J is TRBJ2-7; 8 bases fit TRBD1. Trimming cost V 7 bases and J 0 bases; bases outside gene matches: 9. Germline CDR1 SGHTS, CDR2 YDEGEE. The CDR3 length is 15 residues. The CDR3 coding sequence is TGTGCCAGCGTACGACAGGGGTTGAACTCCTACGAGCAGTACTTC. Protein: CASVRQGLNSYEQYF.

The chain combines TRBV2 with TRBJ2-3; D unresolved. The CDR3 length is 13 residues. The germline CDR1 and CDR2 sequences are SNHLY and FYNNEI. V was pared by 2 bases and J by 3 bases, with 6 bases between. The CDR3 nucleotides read TGTGCCAGCAGTGAACCGTTTACAGATACGCAGTATTTT. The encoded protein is CASSEPFTDTQYF.

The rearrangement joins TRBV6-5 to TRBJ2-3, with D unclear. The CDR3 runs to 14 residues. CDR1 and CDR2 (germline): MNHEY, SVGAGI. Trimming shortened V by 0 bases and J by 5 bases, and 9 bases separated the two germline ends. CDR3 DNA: TGTGCCAGCAGTTACTCCGGTGGCAGAGATACGCAGTATTTT. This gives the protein CASSYSGGRDTQYF.

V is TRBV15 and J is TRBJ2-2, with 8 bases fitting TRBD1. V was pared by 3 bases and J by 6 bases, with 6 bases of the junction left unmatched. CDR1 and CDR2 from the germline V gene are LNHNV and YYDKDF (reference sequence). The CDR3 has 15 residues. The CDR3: CATSRDRVRAGELFF. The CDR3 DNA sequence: TGTGCCACCAGCAGGGACAGGGTTCGGGCCGGGGAGCTGTTTTTT.

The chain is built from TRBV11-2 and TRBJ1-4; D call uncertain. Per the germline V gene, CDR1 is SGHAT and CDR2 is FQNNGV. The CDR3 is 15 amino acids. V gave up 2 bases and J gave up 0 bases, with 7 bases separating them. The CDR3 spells CASSLSAATNEKLFF. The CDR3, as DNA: TGTGCCAGCAGCTTATCTGCTGCAACTAATGAAAAACTGTTTTTT. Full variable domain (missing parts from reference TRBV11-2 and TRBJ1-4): EAGVAQSPRYKIIEKRQSVAFWCNPISGHATLYWYQQILGQGPKLLIQFQNNGVVDDSQLPKDRFSAERLKGVDSTLKIQPAKLEDSAVYLCASSLSAATNEKLFFGSGTQLSVL.

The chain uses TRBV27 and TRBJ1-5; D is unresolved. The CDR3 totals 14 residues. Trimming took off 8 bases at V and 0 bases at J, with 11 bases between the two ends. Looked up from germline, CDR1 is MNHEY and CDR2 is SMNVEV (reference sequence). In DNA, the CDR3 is TGTGCCAGCGCCGCTGGGGTTAGCAATCAGCCCCAGCATTTT. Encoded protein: CASAAGVSNQPQHF.

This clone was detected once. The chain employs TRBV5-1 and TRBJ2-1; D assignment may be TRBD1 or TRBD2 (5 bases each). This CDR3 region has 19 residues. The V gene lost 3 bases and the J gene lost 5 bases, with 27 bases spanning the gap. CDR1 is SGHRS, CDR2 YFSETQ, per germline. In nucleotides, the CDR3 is TGCGCCAGCAGCTCACCCGGGACCCGAACGGAGAGACAGCACAATGAGCAGTTCTTC. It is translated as CASSSPGTRTERQHNEQFF.

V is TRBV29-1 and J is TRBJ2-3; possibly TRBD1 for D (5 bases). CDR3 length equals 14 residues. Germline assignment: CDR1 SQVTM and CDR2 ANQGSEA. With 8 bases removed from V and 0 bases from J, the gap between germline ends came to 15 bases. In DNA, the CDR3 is TGCAGCACACATCAGGGTGGGAGCACAGATACGCAGTATTTT. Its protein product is CSTHQGGSTDTQYF.

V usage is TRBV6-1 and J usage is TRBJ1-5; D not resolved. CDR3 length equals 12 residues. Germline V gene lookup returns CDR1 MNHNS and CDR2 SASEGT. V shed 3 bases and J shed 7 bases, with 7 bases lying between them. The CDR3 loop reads CASSEGVQPQHF. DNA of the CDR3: TGTGCCAGCAGTGAGGGCGTCCAGCCCCAGCATTTT.

The CDR3 sequence is CASSGDRDTGELFF. The CDR3 DNA reads as TGTGCCAGCAGCGGGGACCGGGACACCGGGGAGCTGTTTTTT. The chain has TRBV5-4 and TRBJ2-2; D possibly matches TRBD1 or TRBD2 (5 bases each). This CDR3 is built from 14 residues. V was trimmed by 4 bases and J by 3 bases, leaving 10 bases between them. Per germline, CDR1 SGHNT and CDR2 YYREEE (reference sequence).

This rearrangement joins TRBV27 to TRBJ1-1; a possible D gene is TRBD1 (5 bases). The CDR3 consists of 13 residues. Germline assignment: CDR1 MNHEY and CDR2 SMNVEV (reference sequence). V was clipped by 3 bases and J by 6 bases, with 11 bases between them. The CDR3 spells CASSFSGTPEAFF. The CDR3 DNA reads TGTGCCAGCAGTTTTTCAGGGACGCCTGAAGCTTTCTTT.

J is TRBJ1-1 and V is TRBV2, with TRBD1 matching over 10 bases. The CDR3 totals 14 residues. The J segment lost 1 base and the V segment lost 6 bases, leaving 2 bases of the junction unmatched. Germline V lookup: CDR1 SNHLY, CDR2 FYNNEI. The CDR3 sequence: CASRGDRGNTEAFF. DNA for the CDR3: TGTGCCAGCAGGGGGGACAGGGGGAACACTGAAGCTTTCTTT.

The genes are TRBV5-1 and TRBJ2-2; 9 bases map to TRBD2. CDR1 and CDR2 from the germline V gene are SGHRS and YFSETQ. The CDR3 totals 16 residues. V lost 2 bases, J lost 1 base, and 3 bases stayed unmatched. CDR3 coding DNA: TGCGCCAGCAGCTTTCAACTAGCGGGGAACACCGGGGAGCTGTTTTTT. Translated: CASSFQLAGNTGELFF.

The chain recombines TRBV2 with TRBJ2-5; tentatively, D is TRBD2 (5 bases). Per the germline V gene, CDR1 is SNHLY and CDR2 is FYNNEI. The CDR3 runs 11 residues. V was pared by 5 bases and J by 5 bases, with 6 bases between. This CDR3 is CASSTGETQYF. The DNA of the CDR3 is TGTGCCAGCAGTACGGGGGAGACCCAGTACTTC. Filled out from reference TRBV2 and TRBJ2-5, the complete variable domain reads EPEVTQTPSHQVTQMGQEVILRCVPISNHLYFYWYRQILGQKVEFLVSFYNNEISEKSEIFDDQFSVERPDGSNFTLKIRSTKLEDSAMYFCASSTGETQYFGPGTRLLVL.

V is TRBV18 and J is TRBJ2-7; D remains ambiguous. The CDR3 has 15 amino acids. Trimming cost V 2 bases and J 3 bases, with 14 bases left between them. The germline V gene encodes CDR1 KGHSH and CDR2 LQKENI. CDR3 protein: CASSPTVNSLYEQYF. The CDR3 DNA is TGTGCCAGCTCACCAACTGTGAATAGTCTCTACGAGCAGTACTTC.

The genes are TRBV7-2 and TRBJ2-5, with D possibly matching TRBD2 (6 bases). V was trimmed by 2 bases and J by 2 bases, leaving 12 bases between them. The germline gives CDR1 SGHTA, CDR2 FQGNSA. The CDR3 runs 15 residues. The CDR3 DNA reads TGTGCCAGCAGCTTAAGGGCGGGGAGACAAGAGACCCAGTACTTC. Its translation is CASSLRAGRQETQYF. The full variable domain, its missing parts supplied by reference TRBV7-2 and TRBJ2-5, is GAGVSQSPSNKVTEKGKDVELRCDPISGHTALYWYRQSLGQGLEFLIYFQGNSAPDKSGLPSDRFSAERTGGSVSTLTIQRTQQEDSAVYLCASSLRAGRQETQYFGPGTRLLVL.

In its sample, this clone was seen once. In DNA form, the CDR3 reads TGTGCCAGCAGCCACGGGACAGTCATCTATGGCTACACCTTC. Translated, it gives CASSHGTVIYGYTF. The rearrangement links TRBV5-6 to TRBJ1-2; 7 bases are shared with TRBD1. The CDR3 has 14 amino acids. CDR1 SGHDT and CDR2 YYEEEE come from the germline V gene. Unmatched junction bases numbered 7, after V lost 4 bases and J lost 4 bases.

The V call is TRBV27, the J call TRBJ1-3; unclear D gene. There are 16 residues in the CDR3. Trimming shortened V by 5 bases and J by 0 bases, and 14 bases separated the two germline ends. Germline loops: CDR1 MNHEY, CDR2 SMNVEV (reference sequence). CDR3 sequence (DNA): TGTGCCAGCAGTCCGTATCTGAAAAGCTCTGGAAACACCATATATTTT. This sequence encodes CASSPYLKSSGNTIYF.

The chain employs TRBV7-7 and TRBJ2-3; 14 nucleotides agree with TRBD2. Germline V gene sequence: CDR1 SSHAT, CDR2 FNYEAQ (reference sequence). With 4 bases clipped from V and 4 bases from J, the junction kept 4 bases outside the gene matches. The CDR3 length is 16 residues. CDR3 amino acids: CASSSGLAGAADTQYF. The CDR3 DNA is TGTGCCAGCAGCTCGGGACTAGCGGGGGCAGCAGATACGCAGTATTTT.